This paragraph covers one T cell receptor beta chain sequence. Its target is unknown. Reverse transcription of roughly 0.45 to 1 ug RNA used random hexamers. MiXCR, applied by TCRdb to the immunoSEQ multiplex PCR reads, yields one record per CDR3 protein. The sample records about 240,000 distinct CDR3 sequences, roughly 95% being singletons. Per germline, CDR1 LNHDA and CDR2 SQIVND (reference sequence). Trimming removed 8 bases at V and 1 base at J, with 19 bases between. The CDR3 totals 16 residues. The data originate from a study of CD8 T cells in Susac syndrome. Across the study: When blood was drawn, patients with Susac syndrome were on intravenous immunoglobulin alone, on corticosteroids, or therapy-naive.

Study-wide results and limits: The authors found no clonal expansion in Susac syndrome CD4+ T cell repertoires.

Sequencing of TCR beta, carried out with a high-throughput approach, was applied to CD8+ and CD4+ T cells from the blood. The specimen was CD4+ T cells from PBMCs. This chain connects TRBV19 to TRBJ2-3; D not certain. The clonotype was recovered from a human donor with Susac syndrome. CDR3 region: CASGVRSLSGTDTQYF. The CDR3 region has the DNA TGTGCCAGTGGGGTGAGGTCCCTCTCTGGCACAGATACGCAGTATTTT.